This T cell receptor (beta chain) appears in the sequencing data of a study of OX40 agonist ivuxolimab in advanced cancers. Autoimmune disease history or systemic immunosuppression barred patients. This CDR3 contains 14 residues. V lost 2 bases and J lost 8, with 15 bases in between. The germline V gene encodes CDR1 MNHEY and CDR2 SMNVEV (reference sequence). This clone appeared a single time. Assay used: immunoSEQ multiplex PCR; TCRdb lists only in-frame clones, some missing. The top ten hold around 19% of the sample, which has 44,000 or so clones, roughly 93% seen once. The TCR comes from an adult with an advanced solid tumor such as melanoma, head and neck, liver or kidney cancer. The chain joins TRBV27 to TRBJ1-2; unclear D gene. Here the sequenced sample was CD4+ or CD8+ T cells sorted from blood, taken in a trial of the OX40 agonist ivuxolimab. CDR3 DNA: TGTGCCAGCAGTTTAAGCCCCTTAAGGGAAGGCTACACCTTC. It encodes CASSLSPLREGYTF.